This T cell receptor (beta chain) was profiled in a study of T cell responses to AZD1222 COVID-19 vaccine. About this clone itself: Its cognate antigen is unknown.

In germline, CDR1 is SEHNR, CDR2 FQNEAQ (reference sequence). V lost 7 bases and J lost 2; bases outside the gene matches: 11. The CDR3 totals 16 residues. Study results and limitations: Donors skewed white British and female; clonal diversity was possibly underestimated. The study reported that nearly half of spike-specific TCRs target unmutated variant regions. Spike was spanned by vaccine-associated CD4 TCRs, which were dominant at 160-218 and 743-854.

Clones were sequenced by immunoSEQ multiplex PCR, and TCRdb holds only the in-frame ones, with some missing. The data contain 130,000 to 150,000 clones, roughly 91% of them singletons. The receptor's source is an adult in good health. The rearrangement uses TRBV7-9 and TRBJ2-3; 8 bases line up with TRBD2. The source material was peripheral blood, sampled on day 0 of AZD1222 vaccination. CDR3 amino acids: CASNELRGAYTDTQYF. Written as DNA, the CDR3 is TGTGCCAGCAATGAATTGCGGGGGGCTTACACAGATACGCAGTATTTT.